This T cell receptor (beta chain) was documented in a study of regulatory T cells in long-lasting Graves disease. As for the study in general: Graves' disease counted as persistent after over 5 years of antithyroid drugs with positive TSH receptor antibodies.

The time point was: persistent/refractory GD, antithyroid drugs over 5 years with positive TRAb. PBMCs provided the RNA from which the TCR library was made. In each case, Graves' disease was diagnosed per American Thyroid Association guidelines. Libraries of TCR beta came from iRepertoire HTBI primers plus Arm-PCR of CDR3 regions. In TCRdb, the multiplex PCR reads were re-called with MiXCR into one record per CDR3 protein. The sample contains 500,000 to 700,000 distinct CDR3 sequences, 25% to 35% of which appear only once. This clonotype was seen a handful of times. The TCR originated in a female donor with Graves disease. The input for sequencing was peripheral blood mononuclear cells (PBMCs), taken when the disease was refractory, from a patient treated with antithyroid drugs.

The CDR3: CSARPSGLGNQPQHF. The CDR3 region has the DNA TGCAGTGCTAGACCCTCAGGGTTGGGCAATCAGCCCCAGCATTTT. The V call is TRBV20-1, the J call TRBJ1-5, with D tentatively TRBD1 (5 bases). With 2 bases removed from V and 2 bases from J, the gap between germline ends came to 13 bases. The CDR3 is 15 residues long. Germline V gene lookup returns CDR1 DFQATT and CDR2 SNEGSKA (reference sequence).